Presented here are 32 T cell receptor beta chains from one specimen sequenced in a study of CD8+CD57+ T cells in acquired aplastic anemia. Genomic DNA constituted the template upon which TCR beta VDJ and CDR3 profiling was performed. One entry per CDR3 protein, called by TCRdb with MiXCR from the reads. The repertoire holds hundreds of thousands of distinct CDR3 sequences, about a third seen once, with roughly 0.89% in the top ten. Patients picked for sequencing had shown CD8+CD57+ cell expansion detected by flow cytometry. The sequenced sample was sorted CD4+, CD8+, or CD8+CD57+ T cells (not recorded which) from PBMCs. The receptors were sampled from a human donor with aplastic anemia.

The chain has TRBV2 and TRBJ2-1; 11 nucleotides match TRBD1. In germline, CDR1 is SNHLY, CDR2 FYNNEI. J gave up 8 bases and V 3 bases, and 0 bases lay outside the gene matches. This CDR3 has 13 residues. CDR3 residues: CASSEGQGDEQFF. The CDR3 coding sequence is TGTGCCAGCAGTGAGGGACAGGGGGATGAGCAGTTCTTC.

V gene TRBV16 combines with J gene TRBJ1-1; D call uncertain. V dropped 0 bases and J dropped 4 bases, with 12 bases sitting between them. The CDR3 consists of 15 residues. Germline loops: CDR1 KGHSY, CDR2 FQNENV. The CDR3 sequence is CASSQSIWGLTEAFF. CDR3 DNA: TGTGCCAGCAGCCAATCTATCTGGGGTCTCACTGAAGCTTTCTTT.

This clonotype was picked up many times. The gene calls are TRBV2 and TRBJ2-7, with 7 bases fitting TRBD2. CDR1 and CDR2 (germline): SNHLY, FYNNEI. The CDR3 runs 13 residues. V shed 7 bases and J 9 bases; nucleotides not matched to a gene: 12. The CDR3 sequence is CASIVGLPGGQYF. The CDR3 region has the DNA TGTGCCAGCATCGTCGGGCTCCCGGGGGGGCAGTACTTC.

At least ten counts were recorded for this clonotype. This chain connects TRBV5-1 to TRBJ1-5, with D uncertain. V was trimmed by 9 bases and J by 0 bases, leaving 4 bases between them. The CDR3 contains 11 residues. CDR1 is SGHRS, CDR2 YFSETQ, per germline. The CDR3 nucleotides read TGCGCCACCTATAGCAATCAGCCCCAGCATTTT. Residues: CATYSNQPQHF.

This clonotype was picked up many times. The chain links TRBV2 to TRBJ2-5, with D unresolved. V dropped 7 bases and J dropped 3 bases, with 15 bases sitting between them. Germline CDR1 is SNHLY and CDR2 is FYNNEI. The CDR3 is 14 amino acids. CDR3 region: CASNERLPEETQYF. DNA of the CDR3: TGTGCCAGCAACGAACGGTTGCCGGAAGAGACCCAGTACTTC.

The rearrangement uses TRBV6-2 or TRBV6-3 and TRBJ1-5; a possible D gene is TRBD1 (5 bases). The ends were cut back, 6 bases at V and 1 base at J, with 13 bases in the middle. CDR1 MNHEY and CDR2 SVGEGT come from the germline V gene. This CDR3 is built from 15 residues. As DNA, the CDR3 is TGTGCCAGCAGCTTACAGGCAGTGAGCAATCAGCCCCAGCATTTT. Translation gives CASSLQAVSNQPQHF.

The chain is built from TRBV19 and TRBJ1-1; D unclear. With 9 bases removed from V and 1 base from J, the gap between germline ends came to 15 bases. Per germline, CDR1 LNHDA and CDR2 SQIVND (reference sequence). There are 14 residues in the CDR3. The CDR3 region is CASSLAAENTEAFF. The CDR3 bases are TGTGCCAGCAGCTTGGCAGCCGAGAACACTGAAGCTTTCTTT.

V gene TRBV5-1 combines with J gene TRBJ2-2, with 10 bases that match TRBD2. The CDR3 contains 17 residues. With 1 base clipped from V and 6 bases from J, the junction kept 9 bases outside the gene matches. Germline CDR1 reads SGHRS; CDR2 reads YFSETQ. CDR3 in amino acids: CASSLSPSGSVSGELFF. Written as DNA, the CDR3 is TGCGCCAGCAGCTTGTCGCCTAGCGGGAGCGTGTCCGGGGAGCTGTTTTTT.

This clonotype was seen repeatedly, ten times or more. This rearrangement joins TRBV29-1 to TRBJ2-1, with D possibly being TRBD1 (6 bases). Per germline, CDR1 SQVTM and CDR2 ANQGSEA. The CDR3 is 13 residues long. V was pared by 4 bases and J by 2 bases, with 9 bases between. The CDR3 DNA reads as TGCAGCGTTGGGGGGCGCCCCTACAATGAGCAGTTCTTC. It translates to CSVGGRPYNEQFF.

The J gene is TRBJ1-6, the V gene TRBV11-2; D is perhaps TRBD1 (6 bases). The CDR3 spans 15 residues. The germline CDR1 and CDR2 sequences are SGHAT and FQNNGV. V was pared by 4 bases and J by 5 bases, with 12 bases between. The CDR3 protein is CASSSGQRNNSPLHF. The CDR3 DNA is TGTGCCAGCAGCTCCGGACAGAGAAATAATTCACCCCTCCACTTT.

V is TRBV2 and J is TRBJ2-7, with D perhaps assigned TRBD1 or TRBD2 (5 bases each). The V end lost 4 bases, the J end lost 1 base, and 11 bases lay between the germline ends. In germline, CDR1 is SNHLY, CDR2 FYNNEI. CDR3 length equals 14 residues. The CDR3 protein is CASSVVRESYEQYF. CDR3 sequence (DNA): TGTGCCAGCAGTGTGGTCAGGGAGTCCTACGAGCAGTACTTC.

This clonotype was seen only a few times. J is TRBJ2-2 and V is TRBV10-3, with D perhaps TRBD2 (6 bases). V lost 7 bases, J lost 5 bases, and 11 bases lay in between. The CDR3 covers 13 residues. CDR1 and CDR2 from the germline V gene are ENHRY and SYGVKD. CDR3 DNA: TGTGCCATCAATGCCGGGGGAACCGGGGAGCTGTTTTTT. Translation: CAINAGGTGELFF.

The CDR3 DNA is TGTGCCAGCAGCCTCGGGACAGATAATGGAAACACCATATATTTT. Translated, it gives CASSLGTDNGNTIYF. The J gene is TRBJ1-3, the V gene TRBV7-2; 7 bases agree with TRBD1. CDR1 is SGHTA, CDR2 FQGNSA, per germline. V dropped 5 bases and J dropped 3; count of bases not matched to a gene: 7. The CDR3 spans 15 residues.

This clonotype has at least ten counts. The chain is built from TRBV4-3 and TRBJ1-6; 10 bases match TRBD1. V was clipped by 3 bases and J by 5 bases; unmatched bases: 1. Germline V gene lookup returns CDR1 LGHNA and CDR2 YSLEER. The CDR3 contains 15 residues. The CDR3 sequence is CASSQGQGNNSPLHF. In DNA form, the CDR3 reads TGCGCCAGCAGCCAGGGACAGGGGAATAATTCACCCCTCCACTTT.

In its sample, this clonotype was seen many times. The chain is built from TRBV24-1 and TRBJ1-5; D is uncertain. The germline CDR1 and CDR2 sequences are KGHDR and SFDVKD. The CDR3 spans 17 residues. Trimming took 4 bases from V and 1 from J, leaving 16 bases between them. The CDR3 spells CATSDRPGGKSNQPQHF. In nucleotides, the CDR3 is TGTGCCACCAGTGACCGACCAGGAGGGAAAAGCAATCAGCCCCAGCATTTT.

This clonotype was seen repeatedly, ten times or more. The chain employs TRBV20-1 and TRBJ2-7; possibly TRBD1 for D (6 bases). V lost 5 bases, J lost 5 bases, and 10 bases lay in between. The germline gives CDR1 DFQATT, CDR2 SNEGSKA (reference sequence). The CDR3 has 11 amino acids. Here the CDR3 reads CSAYDRNEQYF. The CDR3 bases are TGCAGTGCTTATGACAGGAACGAGCAGTACTTC.

Note on this clonotype: Lacking the conserved final phenylalanine or tryptophan, this CDR3 likely reflects a read error. The gene calls are TRBV7-9 and TRBJ2-7; no definite D call. Germline V gives CDR1 SEHNR, CDR2 FQNEAQ (reference sequence). The CDR3 has 9 residues. With 2 bases removed from V and 9 bases from J, the gap between germline ends came to 2 bases. CDR3 residues: CASSLSQYY. The CDR3 region has the DNA TGTGCCAGCAGCTTATCGCAGTACTAT.

This clonotype was counted ten times or more. This chain joins TRBV20-1 and TRBJ1-2; D is ambiguous. CDR3 length equals 12 residues. Trimming left V 0 bases short and J 8 bases short, with 10 bases between. Germline V CDR1 and CDR2: DFQATT, SNEGSKA (reference sequence). CDR3 sequence reads: CSARDPAQGYTF. The DNA of the CDR3 is TGCAGTGCTAGAGATCCCGCTCAGGGCTACACCTTC.

The CDR3 DNA is TGTGCCAGCACCCGGGACGGAGATCTTTATGGCTACACCTTC. Its translation is CASTRDGDLYGYTF. The chain employs TRBV5-5 and TRBJ1-2, with a tentative D call TRBD1 (5 bases). Trimming took off 6 bases at V and 5 bases at J, with 17 bases between the two ends. The CDR3 extends over 14 amino acids. Germline CDR1 reads SGHKS; CDR2 reads YYEKEE (reference sequence).

The chain has TRBV2 and TRBJ2-7; 15 bases match TRBD2. Germline V gives CDR1 SNHLY, CDR2 FYNNEI. The junction had 10 bases not matched to a gene; V was cut back by 10 bases and J by 12 bases. The CDR3 is 13 residues long. DNA for the CDR3: TGTGCCACCTTTGGACTAGCGGGGGGGCCCCCGTACTTC. Translation: CATFGLAGGPPYF.

At least ten counts were recorded for this clonotype. The chain employs TRBV10-3 and TRBJ2-2; the match to TRBD1 covers 8 bases. Germline assignment: CDR1 ENHRY and CDR2 SYGVKD. The CDR3 is 15 residues long. J gave up 2 bases and V 7 bases, and 6 bases lay outside the gene matches. The CDR3 here is CAITLGQGNTGELFF. CDR3 coding DNA: TGTGCCATCACATTAGGACAGGGTAACACCGGGGAGCTGTTTTTT.

V and J are TRBV6-1 and TRBJ2-4; possibly TRBD1 for D (6 bases). V lost 8 bases to trimming and J lost 3 bases, with 17 bases between them. In germline, CDR1 is MNHNS, CDR2 SASEGT. The CDR3 totals 15 residues. The CDR3 sequence is CASRTGTLVKNIQYF. CDR3 nucleotide sequence: TGTGCCAGCCGAACAGGGACCCTGGTCAAAAACATTCAGTACTTC.

This clonotype was detected a few times. The V call is TRBV12-3 or TRBV12-4, the J call TRBJ2-5; 7 nucleotides line up with TRBD2. V dropped 5 bases and J dropped 0; count of bases not matched to a gene: 6. The CDR3 loop spans 15 amino acids. The CDR3 sequence is CASSQHGTNQETQYF. The CDR3 DNA reads TGTGCCAGCAGTCAACACGGGACTAACCAAGAGACCCAGTACTTC.

This clonotype was recorded once. This chain links TRBV5-1 with TRBJ2-7, with D possibly being TRBD1 (6 bases). Trimming removed 0 bases from V and 0 bases from J, with 10 bases in between. The CDR3 consists of 15 residues. CDR1 is SGHRS and CDR2 is YFSETQ in the germline V gene. The chain's CDR3 is CASSLGDNLSYEQYF. The DNA for the CDR3 is TGCGCCAGCAGCTTGGGGGACAACCTCTCCTACGAGCAGTACTTC.

The DNA for the CDR3 is TGTGCCAGCAGTCAAACCGAATCCGGGGAGCTGTTTTTT. Protein product: CASSQTESGELFF. The V call is TRBV6-1, the J call TRBJ2-2; no definite D call. There are 13 residues in the CDR3. Germline V lookup: CDR1 MNHNS, CDR2 SASEGT. Trimming shortened V by 5 bases and J by 6 bases, and 10 bases separated the two germline ends.

The chain combines TRBV11-1 with TRBJ2-1, with 10 bases aligning to TRBD2. Germline-derived CDR1 and CDR2 are SGHAT and FQDESV (reference sequence). CDR3 size: 15 residues. CDR3 residues: CGSRASGGTYNEQFF. The CDR3, as DNA: TGTGGTTCCCGGGCTAGCGGGGGAACCTACAATGAGCAGTTCTTC.

As regards this clonotype: This may be a read error: a much more frequent sequence differs by one nucleotide. V usage is TRBV11-2 and J usage is TRBJ2-3; TRBD2 matches 12 bases. Germline assignment: CDR1 SGHAT and CDR2 FQNNGV. The CDR3 spans 16 residues. V dropped 1 base and J dropped 6; count of bases not matched to a gene: 5. The CDR3 DNA is TGTGCCAGCAGCTTAGTCCTAGCGGGGGGGCGGGATACGCAGTATTTT. Its translation: CASSLVLAGGRDTQYF.

This chain uses TRBV20-1 with TRBJ2-2; 7 bases are shared with TRBD1. The V gene end was trimmed by 4 bases and the J gene end by 4 bases; junction bases not matched to a gene: 3. The CDR3 consists of 13 residues. Looked up from germline, CDR1 is DFQATT and CDR2 is SNEGSKA (reference sequence). CDR3 nucleotides: TGCAGTGCTAAAAACAGGGGCACCGGGGAGCTGTTTTTT. It translates to CSAKNRGTGELFF.

This clonotype has a count of ten or more. The chain carries TRBV6-5 and TRBJ2-7; 7 bases fit TRBD1. From germline, CDR1 is MNHEY and CDR2 SVGAGI. The CDR3 length is 15 residues. The V and J ends lost 4 bases and 0 bases, in that order; junction bases with no gene match: 6. CDR3 DNA: TGTGCCAGCAGTTCCGGACAGGTTATCTCCTACGAGCAGTACTTC. Its protein is CASSSGQVISYEQYF.

This clonotype was picked up many times. The chain has TRBV7-8 and TRBJ2-7; D could derive from TRBD1 or TRBD2 (5 bases each). There are 17 residues in the CDR3. V was pared by 5 bases and J by 0 bases, with 20 bases between. Germline loops: CDR1 SGHVS, CDR2 FQNEAQ. Here the CDR3 reads CASSPGWDGISSYEQYF. The CDR3, as DNA: TGTGCCAGCAGCCCCGGGTGGGACGGAATCAGCTCCTACGAGCAGTACTTC. Based on the CDR3 plus reference TRBV7-8 and TRBJ2-7, the full variable domain is GAGVSQSPRYKVAKRGQDVALRCDPISGHVSLFWYQQALGQGPEFLTYFQNEAQLDKSGLPSDRFFAERPEGSVSTLKIQRTQQEDSAVYLCASSPGWDGISSYEQYFGPGTRLTVT.

This clonotype was detected ten times or more. This rearrangement joins TRBV10-3 to TRBJ1-4, with D possibly being TRBD1 (5 bases). Deletions cut 3 bases from V and 4 bases from J, with 12 bases between. Per the germline V gene, CDR1 is ENHRY and CDR2 is SYGVKD. The CDR3 extends over 15 amino acids. CDR3 protein: CAISERQSFNEKLFF. For the CDR3, the DNA is TGTGCCATCAGTGAACGACAGTCTTTTAATGAAAAACTGTTTTTT.

Turning to this clonotype: A much larger clone lies one base from this, so it may be a read error. The rearrangement joins TRBV4-2 to TRBJ1-6, with D tentatively TRBD1 (5 bases). This CDR3 is built from 17 residues. Per the germline V gene, CDR1 is LGHNA and CDR2 is YNFKEQ. Here the CDR3 DNA reads TGTGCCAGCAGCGAAGATATGACAGCCGCGACTAATTCACCCCTCCACTTT. This encodes CASSEDMTAATNSPLHF.